The rows below give T cell receptor beta chains drawn from one sample of a study of CD8+CD57+ T cells in acquired aplastic anemia. TCRdb re-analysed the reads in MiXCR, keeping a single row per CDR3 protein. The table has roughly 180,000 distinct CDR3 sequences, about half seen once; the top ten hold 2.5% to 3.5%. Sequenced input: sorted CD4+, CD8+, or CD8+CD57+ T cells (not recorded which) from PBMCs. The origin of the receptors is a human donor in good health. The CDR3 runs from the conserved cysteine through the conserved F or W. Each record gives: D gene, V gene, clone size, J gene, CDR3 protein, CDR3 DNA. A D gene is named only where the DNA matches it firmly. Size is omitted from some rows. Given values are once, few, many or a class for expanded clones.

>-|TRBV7-6|few|TRBJ1-1
CASSRSQVTEAFF
TGTGCCAGCAGCCGCTCACAGGTAACTGAAGCTTTCTTT
>-|TRBV5-1|many|TRBJ1-4
CASSFRGMDNEKLFF
TGCGCCAGCAGCTTTCGAGGGATGGATAATGAAAAACTGTTTTTT
>-|TRBV4-1|many|TRBJ1-5
CASSQPDRNQPQHF
TGCGCCAGCAGCCAACCCGACAGGAATCAGCCCCAGCATTTT
>-|TRBV27|-|TRBJ1-1
CASSSLLGQGGTEAFF
TGTGCCAGCAGCTCCCTTCTCGGGCAGGGAGGCACTGAAGCTTTCTTT
>TRBD1|TRBV7-9|many|TRBJ2-5
CASSLGQGAGETQYF
TGTGCCAGCAGCTTAGGACAGGGGGCGGGTGAGACCCAGTACTTC
>TRBD1|TRBV2|few|TRBJ1-2
CASSRQGNYGYTF
TGTGCCAGCAGTCGACAGGGAAACTATGGCTACACCTTC
>-|TRBV20-1|-|TRBJ2-7
CSAAWDLSYEQYF
TGCAGTGCTGCTTGGGACTTATCCTACGAGCAGTACTTC
>TRBD1|TRBV7-3|-|TRBJ1-2
CASSRDRRSNYGYTF
TGTGCCAGCAGCCGGGACAGACGTTCTAACTATGGCTACACCTTC
>TRBD1|TRBV2|-|TRBJ1-5
CASKPSGTGNQPQHF
TGTGCCAGCAAGCCCAGCGGGACAGGGAATCAGCCCCAGCATTTT
>-|TRBV7-2|many|TRBJ1-3
CASSLRSEASAGNTIYF
TGTGCCAGCAGCCTAAGAAGTGAGGCATCCGCTGGAAACACCATATATTTT
>-|TRBV5-4|many|TRBJ1-4
CASSHADSGEKLFF
TGTGCCAGCAGCCACGCGGACAGCGGGGAAAAACTGTTTTTT
>-|TRBV15|-|TRBJ2-7
CATSRGLGGMAGYEQYF
TGTGCCACCAGCAGGGGTTTAGGTGGGATGGCCGGTTACGAGCAGTACTTC
>-|TRBV4-3|-|TRBJ2-7
CASRTSSSSYEQYF
TGCGCCAGCAGGACAAGTTCGAGCTCCTACGAGCAGTACTTC
>-|TRBV6-2/TRBV6-3|many|TRBJ2-3
CASSYSLGTQYF
TGTGCCAGCAGTTACTCCCTGGGGACGCAGTATTTT
>TRBD1|TRBV15|-|TRBJ1-2
CATSFDRGHLGYTF
TGTGCCACCAGCTTTGACAGGGGGCATCTTGGCTACACCTTC
>-|TRBV30|few|TRBJ2-5
CAWSVQGRPLSQYF
TGTGCCTGGAGTGTACAGGGGAGGCCCCTGTCCCAGTACTTC
>TRBD1|TRBV7-9|-|TRBJ2-7
CASSRDRLYEQYF
TGTGCCAGCAGCCGGGACAGGCTATACGAGCAGTACTTC
>TRBD2|TRBV20-1|few|TRBJ2-1
CSARGREASSYNEQFF
TGCAGTGCTAGAGGGCGGGAGGCTTCCTCCTACAATGAGCAGTTCTTC
>TRBD1|TRBV15|-|TRBJ1-2
CATSSWDSSNYGYTF
TGTGCCACCAGCAGCTGGGACAGTTCCAACTATGGCTACACCTTC
>-|TRBV20-1|few|TRBJ1-1
CSARSGKNTEAFF
TGCAGTGCTAGGAGCGGTAAGAACACTGAAGCTTTCTTT
>-|TRBV7-9|-|TRBJ1-6
CASSPPDPNSPLHF
TGTGCCAGCAGCCCCCCGGATCCTAATTCACCCCTCCACTTT
>-|TRBV29-1|-|TRBJ1-1
CSVERDITEAFF
TGCAGCGTTGAAAGGGACATCACTGAAGCTTTCTTT
>TRBD1|TRBV20-1|-|TRBJ2-7
CSAKRQGRTYEQYF
TGCAGTGCTAAGCGACAGGGAAGAACCTACGAGCAGTACTTC